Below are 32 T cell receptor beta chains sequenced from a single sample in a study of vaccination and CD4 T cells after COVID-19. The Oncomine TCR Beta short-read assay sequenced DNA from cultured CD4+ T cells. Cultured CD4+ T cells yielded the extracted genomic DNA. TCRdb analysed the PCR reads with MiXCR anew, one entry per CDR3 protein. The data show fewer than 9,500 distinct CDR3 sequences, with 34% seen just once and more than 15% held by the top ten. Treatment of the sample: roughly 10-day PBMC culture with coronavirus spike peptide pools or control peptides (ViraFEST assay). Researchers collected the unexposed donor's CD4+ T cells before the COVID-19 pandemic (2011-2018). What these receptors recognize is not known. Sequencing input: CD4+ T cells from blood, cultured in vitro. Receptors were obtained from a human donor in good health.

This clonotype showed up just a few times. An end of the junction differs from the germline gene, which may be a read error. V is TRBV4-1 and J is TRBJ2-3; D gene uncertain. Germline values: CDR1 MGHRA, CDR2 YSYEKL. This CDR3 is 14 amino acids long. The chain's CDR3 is CASSQVPGTTNWHF. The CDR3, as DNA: TGCGCCAGCAGCCAAGTCCCAGGTACTACTAATTGGCATTTT.

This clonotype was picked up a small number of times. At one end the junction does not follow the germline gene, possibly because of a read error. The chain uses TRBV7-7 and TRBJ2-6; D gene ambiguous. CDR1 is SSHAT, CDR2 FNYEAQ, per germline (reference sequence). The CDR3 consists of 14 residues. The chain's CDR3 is CASSSSSGANVLTF. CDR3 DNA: TGTGCTAGCAGCTCTAGCTCTGGGGCCAACGTCCTGACTTTC.

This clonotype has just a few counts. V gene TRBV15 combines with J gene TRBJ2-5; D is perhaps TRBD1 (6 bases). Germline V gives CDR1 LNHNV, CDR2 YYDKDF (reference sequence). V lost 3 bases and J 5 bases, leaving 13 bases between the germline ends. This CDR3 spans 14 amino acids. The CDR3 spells CATSRKGQRETQYF. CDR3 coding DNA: TGTGCCACCAGCAGGAAGGGACAACGGGAGACCCAGTACTTC.

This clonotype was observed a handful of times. The CDR3 region is CSARDPPADTQYF. The CDR3 nucleotides read TGCAGTGCTAGAGATCCACCGGCAGATACGCAGTATTTT. This sequence joins TRBV20-1 and TRBJ2-3; no firm D call. Germline V CDR1 and CDR2: DFQATT, SNEGSKA (reference sequence). The CDR3 has 13 residues. V shed 0 bases and J shed 4 bases, with 8 bases lying between them.

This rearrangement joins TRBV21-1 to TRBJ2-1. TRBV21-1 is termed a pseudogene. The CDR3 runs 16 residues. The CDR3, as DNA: TGTGCCAGCAGCAGGCACCGCGACTCCTCCTACAATGAGCAGTTCTTC. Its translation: CASSRHRDSSYNEQFF.

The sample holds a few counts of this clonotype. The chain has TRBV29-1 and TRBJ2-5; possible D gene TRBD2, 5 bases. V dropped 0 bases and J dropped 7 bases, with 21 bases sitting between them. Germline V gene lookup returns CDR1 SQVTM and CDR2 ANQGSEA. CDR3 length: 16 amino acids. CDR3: CSVEDWQIRVAGTQYF. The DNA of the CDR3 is TGCAGCGTTGAAGATTGGCAAATACGGGTGGCGGGGACCCAGTACTTC. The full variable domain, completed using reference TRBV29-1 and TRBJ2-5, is SAVISQKPSRDICQRGTSLTIQCQVDSQVTMMFWYRQQPGQSLTLIATANQGSEATYESGFVIDKFPISRPNLTFSTLTVSNMSPEDSSIYLCSVEDWQIRVAGTQYFGPGTRLLVL.

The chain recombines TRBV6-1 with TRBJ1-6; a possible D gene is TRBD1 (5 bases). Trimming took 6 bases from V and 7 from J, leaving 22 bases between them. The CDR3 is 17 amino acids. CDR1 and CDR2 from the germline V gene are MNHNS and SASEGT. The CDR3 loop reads CASRKWDSLNLNSPLHF. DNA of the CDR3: TGTGCCAGCAGAAAGTGGGACTCCCTGAACTTAAATTCACCCCTCCACTTT.

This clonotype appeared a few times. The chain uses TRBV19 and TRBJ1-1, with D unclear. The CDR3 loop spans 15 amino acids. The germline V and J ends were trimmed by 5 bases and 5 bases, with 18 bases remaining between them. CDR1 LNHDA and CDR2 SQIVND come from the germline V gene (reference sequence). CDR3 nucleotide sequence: TGTGCCAGTAGTCCCCCCGGCCTCGGCGGGACTGAAGCTTTCTTT. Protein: CASSPPGLGGTEAFF.

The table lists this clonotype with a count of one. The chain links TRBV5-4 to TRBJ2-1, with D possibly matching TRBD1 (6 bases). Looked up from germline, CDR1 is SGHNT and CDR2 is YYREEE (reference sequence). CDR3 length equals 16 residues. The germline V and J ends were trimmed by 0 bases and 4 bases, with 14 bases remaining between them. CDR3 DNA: TGTGCCAGCAGCTTGGTAGGGACACCTCCTTACAATGAGCAGTTCTTC. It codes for CASSLVGTPPYNEQFF.

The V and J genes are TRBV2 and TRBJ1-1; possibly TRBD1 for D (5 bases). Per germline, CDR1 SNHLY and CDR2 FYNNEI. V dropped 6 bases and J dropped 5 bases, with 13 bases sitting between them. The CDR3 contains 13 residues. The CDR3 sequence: CASSSRGRTEAFF. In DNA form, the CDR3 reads TGTGCCAGCAGCAGCCGGGGACGAACTGAAGCTTTCTTT.

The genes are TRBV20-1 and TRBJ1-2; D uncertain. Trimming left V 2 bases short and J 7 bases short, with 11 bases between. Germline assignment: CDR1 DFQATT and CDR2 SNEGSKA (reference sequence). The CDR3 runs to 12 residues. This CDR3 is CSARTQVSGYTF. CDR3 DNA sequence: TGCAGTGCTAGAACGCAGGTATCTGGCTACACCTTC.

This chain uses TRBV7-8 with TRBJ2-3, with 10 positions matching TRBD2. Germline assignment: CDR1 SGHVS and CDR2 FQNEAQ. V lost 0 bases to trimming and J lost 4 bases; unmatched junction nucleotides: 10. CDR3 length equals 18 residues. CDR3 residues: CASSLATRLAGVADTQYF. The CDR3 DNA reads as TGTGCCAGCAGCTTAGCCACCAGGCTAGCGGGAGTGGCAGATACGCAGTATTTT. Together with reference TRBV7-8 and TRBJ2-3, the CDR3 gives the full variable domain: GAGVSQSPRYKVAKRGQDVALRCDPISGHVSLFWYQQALGQGPEFLTYFQNEAQLDKSGLPSDRFFAERPEGSVSTLKIQRTQQEDSAVYLCASSLATRLAGVADTQYFGPGTRLTVL.

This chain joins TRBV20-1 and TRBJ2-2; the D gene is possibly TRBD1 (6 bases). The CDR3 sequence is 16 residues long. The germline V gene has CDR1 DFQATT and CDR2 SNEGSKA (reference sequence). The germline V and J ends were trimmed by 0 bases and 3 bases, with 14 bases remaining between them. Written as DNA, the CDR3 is TGCAGTGCTAGAGACCTGGACAAGGGGGACACCGGGGAGCTGTTTTTT. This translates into CSARDLDKGDTGELFF.

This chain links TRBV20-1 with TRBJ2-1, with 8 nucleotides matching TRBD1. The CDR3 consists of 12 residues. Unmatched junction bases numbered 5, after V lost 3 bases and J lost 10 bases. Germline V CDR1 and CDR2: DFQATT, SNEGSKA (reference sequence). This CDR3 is CSARGQEWEQFF. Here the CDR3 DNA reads TGCAGTGCTAGGGGACAGGAGTGGGAGCAGTTCTTC.

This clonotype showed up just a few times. CDR3 loop: CASNSWELFF. The CDR3 DNA is TGTGCCAGCAACAGTTGGGAGCTGTTTTTT. The chain has TRBV6-1 and TRBJ2-2, with unresolved D. Germline V gene data show CDR1 as MNHNS and CDR2 as SASEGT. V was pared by 7 bases and J by 9 bases, with 6 bases between. The CDR3 is made up of 10 amino acids.

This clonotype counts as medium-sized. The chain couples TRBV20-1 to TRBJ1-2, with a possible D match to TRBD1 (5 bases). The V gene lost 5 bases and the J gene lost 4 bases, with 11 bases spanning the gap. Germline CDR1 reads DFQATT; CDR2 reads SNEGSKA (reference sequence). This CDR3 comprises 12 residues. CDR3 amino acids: CSAPDSTYGYTF. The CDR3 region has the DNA TGCAGTGCTCCAGACAGCACCTATGGCTACACCTTC.

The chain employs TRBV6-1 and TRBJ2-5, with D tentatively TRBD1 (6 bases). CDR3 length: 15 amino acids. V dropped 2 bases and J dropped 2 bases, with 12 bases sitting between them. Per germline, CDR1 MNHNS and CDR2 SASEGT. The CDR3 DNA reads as TGTGCCAGCAGTGAAACAGGGTGGATTCAAGAGACCCAGTACTTC. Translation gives CASSETGWIQETQYF.

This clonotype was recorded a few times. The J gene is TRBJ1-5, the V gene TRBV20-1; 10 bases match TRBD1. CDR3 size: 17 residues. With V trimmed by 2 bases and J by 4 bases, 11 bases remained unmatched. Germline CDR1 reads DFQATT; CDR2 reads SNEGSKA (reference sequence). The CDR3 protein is CSARRGTGTGENQPQHF. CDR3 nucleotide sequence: TGCAGTGCTAGACGGGGGACCGGGACAGGGGAAAATCAGCCCCAGCATTTT.

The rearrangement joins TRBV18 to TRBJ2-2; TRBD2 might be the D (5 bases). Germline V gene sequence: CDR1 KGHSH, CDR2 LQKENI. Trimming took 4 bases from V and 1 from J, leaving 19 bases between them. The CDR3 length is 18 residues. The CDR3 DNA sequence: TGTGCCAGCTCACTCAACATCGGCGGGCCGGGGAACACCGGGGAGCTGTTTTTT. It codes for CASSLNIGGPGNTGELFF.

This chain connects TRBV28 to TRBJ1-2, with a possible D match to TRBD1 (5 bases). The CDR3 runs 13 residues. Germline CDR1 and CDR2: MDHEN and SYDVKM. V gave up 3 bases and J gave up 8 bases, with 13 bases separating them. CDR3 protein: CASSFEGMRGYTF. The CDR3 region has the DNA TGTGCCAGCAGTTTTGAGGGGATGCGAGGCTACACCTTC.

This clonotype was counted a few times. CDR3 region: CSARTRGPGGYTF. Written as DNA, the CDR3 is TGCAGTGCTAGAACTAGGGGGCCGGGCGGCTACACCTTC. This chain uses TRBV20-1 with TRBJ1-2; 7 positions match TRBD1. The CDR3 loop spans 13 amino acids. The germline gives CDR1 DFQATT, CDR2 SNEGSKA (reference sequence). The junction had 8 bases not matched to a gene; V was cut back by 2 bases and J by 8 bases.

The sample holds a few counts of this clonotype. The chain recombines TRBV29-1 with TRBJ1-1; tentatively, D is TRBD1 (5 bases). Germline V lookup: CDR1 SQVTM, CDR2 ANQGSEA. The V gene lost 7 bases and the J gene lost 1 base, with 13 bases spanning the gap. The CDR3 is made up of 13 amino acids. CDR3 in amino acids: CSGAEGTNTEAFF. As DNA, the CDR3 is TGCAGCGGGGCTGAGGGGACGAACACTGAAGCTTTCTTT.

The CDR3 sequence is CASSLMSRNQPQHF. Written as DNA, the CDR3 is TGTGCCAGCAGTTTAATGTCCAGGAATCAGCCCCAGCATTTT. The chain combines TRBV28 with TRBJ1-5; D gene ambiguous. CDR3 length equals 14 residues. Germline V lookup: CDR1 MDHEN, CDR2 SYDVKM. The V end was cut by 2 bases, the J end by 4 bases, with 9 bases between.

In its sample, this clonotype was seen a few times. CDR3: CASSRGSVAGAASTDTQYF. Here the CDR3 DNA reads TGTGCCAGCAGCCGGGGGTCGGTGGCAGGGGCCGCTAGCACAGATACGCAGTATTTT. This chain connects TRBV27 to TRBJ2-3; D may correspond to TRBD1 or TRBD2 (6 bases each). The V gene lost 6 bases and the J gene lost 0 bases, with 25 bases spanning the gap. Per the germline V gene, CDR1 is MNHEY and CDR2 is SMNVEV (reference sequence). This CDR3 has 19 amino acids.

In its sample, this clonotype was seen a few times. The CDR3 region has the DNA TGCGTCCACCCGGTCCCGCCCTATGGCTACACCTTC. Translating it yields CVHPVPPYGYTF. This rearrangement joins TRBV20-1 to TRBJ1-2, with D unresolved. In germline, CDR1 is DFQATT, CDR2 SNEGSKA (reference sequence). The CDR3 extends over 12 amino acids.

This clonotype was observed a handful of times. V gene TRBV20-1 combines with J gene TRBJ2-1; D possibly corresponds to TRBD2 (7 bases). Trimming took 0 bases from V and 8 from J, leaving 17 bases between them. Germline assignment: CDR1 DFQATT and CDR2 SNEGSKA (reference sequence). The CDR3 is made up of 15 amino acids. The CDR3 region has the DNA TGCAGTGCTAGAGATTGGGGGGGCGCTTATGATGAGCAGTTCTTC. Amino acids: CSARDWGGAYDEQFF.

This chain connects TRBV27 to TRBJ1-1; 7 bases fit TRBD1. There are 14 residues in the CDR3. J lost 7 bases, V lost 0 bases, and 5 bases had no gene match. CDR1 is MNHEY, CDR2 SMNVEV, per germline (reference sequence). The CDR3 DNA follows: TGTGCCAGCAGTTTATCTCTCCGGGACAGTGAAGCTTTCTTT. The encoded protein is CASSLSLRDSEAFF.

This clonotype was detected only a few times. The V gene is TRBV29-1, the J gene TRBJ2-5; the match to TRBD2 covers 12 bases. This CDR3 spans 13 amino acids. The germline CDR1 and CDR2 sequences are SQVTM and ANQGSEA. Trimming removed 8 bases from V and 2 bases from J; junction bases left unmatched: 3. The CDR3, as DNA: TGCAGCTCGGGACTAGCGGGTCAAGAGACCCAGTACTTC. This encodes CSSGLAGQETQYF.

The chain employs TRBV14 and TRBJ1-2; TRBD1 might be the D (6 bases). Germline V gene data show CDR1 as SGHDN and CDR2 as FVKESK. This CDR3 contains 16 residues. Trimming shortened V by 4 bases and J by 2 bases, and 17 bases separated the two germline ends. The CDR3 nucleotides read TGTGCCAGCAGCCCATACGTACCGGGGGCCAACTATGGCTACACCTTC. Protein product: CASSPYVPGANYGYTF.

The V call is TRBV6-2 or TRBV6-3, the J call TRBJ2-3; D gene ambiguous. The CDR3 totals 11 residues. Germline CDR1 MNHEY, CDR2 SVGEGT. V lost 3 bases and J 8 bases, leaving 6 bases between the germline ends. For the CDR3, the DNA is TGTGCCAGCAGTTATTTGGGTACGCAGTATTTT. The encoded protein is CASSYLGTQYF.

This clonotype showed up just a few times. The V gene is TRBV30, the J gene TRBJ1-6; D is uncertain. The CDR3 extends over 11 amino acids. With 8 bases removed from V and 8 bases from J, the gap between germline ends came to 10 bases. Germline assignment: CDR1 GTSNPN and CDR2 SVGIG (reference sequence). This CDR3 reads CARSKDSPLHF. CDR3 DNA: TGTGCCCGCTCTAAGGATTCACCCCTCCACTTT. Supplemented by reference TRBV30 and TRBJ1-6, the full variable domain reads SQTIHQWPATLVQPVGSPLSLECTVEGTSNPNLYWYRQAAGRGLQLLFYSVGIGQISSEVPQNLSASRPQDRQFILSSKKLLLSDSGFYLCARSKDSPLHFGNGTRLTVT.

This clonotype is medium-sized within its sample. The CDR3 loop reads CAIGTDSNQPQHF. The DNA for the CDR3 is TGTGCCATTGGGACAGATAGCAATCAGCCCCAGCATTTT. The gene calls are TRBV10-3 and TRBJ1-5, with TRBD1 matching over 7 bases. The CDR3 is made up of 13 amino acids. Germline trimming cut 9 bases from V and 0 bases from J; bases unmatched to any gene: 2. The germline V gene encodes CDR1 ENHRY and CDR2 SYGVKD.